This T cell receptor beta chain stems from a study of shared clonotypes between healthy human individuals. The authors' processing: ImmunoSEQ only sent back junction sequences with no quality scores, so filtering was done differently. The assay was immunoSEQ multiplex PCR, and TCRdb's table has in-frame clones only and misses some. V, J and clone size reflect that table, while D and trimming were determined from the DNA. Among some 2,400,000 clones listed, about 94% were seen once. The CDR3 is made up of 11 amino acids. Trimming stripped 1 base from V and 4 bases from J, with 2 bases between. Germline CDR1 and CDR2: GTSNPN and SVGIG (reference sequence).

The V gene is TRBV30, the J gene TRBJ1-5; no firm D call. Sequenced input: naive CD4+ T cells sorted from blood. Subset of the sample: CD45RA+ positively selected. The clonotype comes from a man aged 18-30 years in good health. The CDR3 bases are TGTGCCTGGAGTGCGAATCAGCCCCAGCATTTT. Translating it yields CAWSANQPQHF. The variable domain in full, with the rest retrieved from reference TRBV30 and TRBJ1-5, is SQTIHQWPATLVQPVGSPLSLECTVEGTSNPNLYWYRQAAGRGLQLLFYSVGIGQISSEVPQNLSASRPQDRQFILSSKKLLLSDSGFYLCAWSANQPQHFGDGTRLSIL.